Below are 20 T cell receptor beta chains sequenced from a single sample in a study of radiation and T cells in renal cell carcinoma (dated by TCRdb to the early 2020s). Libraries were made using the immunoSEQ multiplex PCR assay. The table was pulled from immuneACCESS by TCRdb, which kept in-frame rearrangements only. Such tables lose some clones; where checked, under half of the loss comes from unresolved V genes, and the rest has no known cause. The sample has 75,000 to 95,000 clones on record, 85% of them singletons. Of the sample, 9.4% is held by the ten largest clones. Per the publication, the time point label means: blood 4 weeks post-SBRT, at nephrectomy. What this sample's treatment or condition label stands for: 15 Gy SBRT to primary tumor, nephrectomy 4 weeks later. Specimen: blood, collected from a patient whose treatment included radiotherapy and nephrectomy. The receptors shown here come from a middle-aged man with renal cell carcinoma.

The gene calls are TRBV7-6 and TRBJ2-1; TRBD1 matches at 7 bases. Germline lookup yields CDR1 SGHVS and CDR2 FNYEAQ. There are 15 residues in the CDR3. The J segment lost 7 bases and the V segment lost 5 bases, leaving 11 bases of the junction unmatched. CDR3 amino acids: CASSQDQTGNNEQFF. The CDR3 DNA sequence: TGTGCCAGCAGCCAGGACCAGACAGGGAATAATGAGCAGTTCTTC.

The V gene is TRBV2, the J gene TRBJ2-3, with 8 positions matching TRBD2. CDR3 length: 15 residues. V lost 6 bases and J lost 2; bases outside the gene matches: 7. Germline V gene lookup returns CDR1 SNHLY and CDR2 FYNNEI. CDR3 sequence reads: CASSPAGDHTDTQYF. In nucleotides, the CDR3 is TGTGCCAGCAGCCCAGCGGGAGACCACACAGATACGCAGTATTTT. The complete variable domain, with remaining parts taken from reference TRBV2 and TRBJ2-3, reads EPEVTQTPSHQVTQMGQEVILRCVPISNHLYFYWYRQILGQKVEFLVSFYNNEISEKSEIFDDQFSVERPDGSNFTLKIRSTKLEDSAMYFCASSPAGDHTDTQYFGPGTRLTVL.

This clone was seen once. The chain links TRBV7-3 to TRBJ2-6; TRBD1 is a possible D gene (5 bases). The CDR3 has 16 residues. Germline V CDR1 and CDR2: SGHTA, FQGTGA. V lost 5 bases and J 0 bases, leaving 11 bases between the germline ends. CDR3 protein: CASSPQGSSGANVLTF. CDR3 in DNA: TGTGCCAGCAGCCCGCAGGGAAGCTCTGGGGCCAACGTCCTGACTTTC.

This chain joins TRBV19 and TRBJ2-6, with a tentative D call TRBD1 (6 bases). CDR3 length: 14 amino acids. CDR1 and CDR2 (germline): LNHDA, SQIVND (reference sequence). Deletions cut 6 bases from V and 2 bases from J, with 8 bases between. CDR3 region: CASSDRTGANVLTF. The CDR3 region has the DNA TGTGCCAGTAGCGACAGGACTGGGGCCAACGTCCTGACTTTC.

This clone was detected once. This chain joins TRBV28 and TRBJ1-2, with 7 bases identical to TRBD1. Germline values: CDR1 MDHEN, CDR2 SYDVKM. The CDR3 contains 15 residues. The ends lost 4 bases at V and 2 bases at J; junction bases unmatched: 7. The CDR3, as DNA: TGTGCCAGCAGTTCAGTTTCGACAGGGAACTATGGCTACACCTTC. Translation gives CASSSVSTGNYGYTF.

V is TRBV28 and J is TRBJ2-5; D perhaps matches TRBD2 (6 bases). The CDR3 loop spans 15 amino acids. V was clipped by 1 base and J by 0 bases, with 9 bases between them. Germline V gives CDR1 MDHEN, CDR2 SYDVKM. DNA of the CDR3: TGTGCCAGCAGTTTATCGGAGGGGCACCAAGAGACCCAGTACTTC. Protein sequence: CASSLSEGHQETQYF.

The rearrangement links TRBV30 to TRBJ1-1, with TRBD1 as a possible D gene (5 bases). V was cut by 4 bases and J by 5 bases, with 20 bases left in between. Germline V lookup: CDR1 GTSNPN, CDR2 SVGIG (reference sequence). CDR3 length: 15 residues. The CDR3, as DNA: TGTGCCTGGACGCCCCAGGACGCCGGGGGGACTGAAGCTTTCTTT. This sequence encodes CAWTPQDAGGTEAFF.

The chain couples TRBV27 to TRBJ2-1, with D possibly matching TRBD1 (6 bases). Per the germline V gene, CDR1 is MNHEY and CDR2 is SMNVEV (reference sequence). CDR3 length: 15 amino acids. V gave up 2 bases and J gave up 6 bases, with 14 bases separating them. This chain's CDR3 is CASSLKGHGSNEQFF. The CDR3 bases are TGTGCCAGCAGTTTAAAGGGACACGGGTCCAATGAGCAGTTCTTC.

For the CDR3, the DNA is TGCGCCAGCAGCCGAAACACCGGGGAGCTGTTTTTT. This codes for CASSRNTGELFF. The chain recombines TRBV4-3 with TRBJ2-2; no definite D call. Germline loops: CDR1 LGHNA, CDR2 YSLEER. CDR3 size: 12 residues. Trimming left V 4 bases short and J 2 bases short, with 2 bases between.

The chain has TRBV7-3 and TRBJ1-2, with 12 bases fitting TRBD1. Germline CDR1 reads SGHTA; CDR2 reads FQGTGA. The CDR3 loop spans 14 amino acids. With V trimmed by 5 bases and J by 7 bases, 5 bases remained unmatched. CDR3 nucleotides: TGTGCCAGCAGCCCGGGACAGGGGGCGGTTGGCTACACCTTC. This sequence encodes CASSPGQGAVGYTF. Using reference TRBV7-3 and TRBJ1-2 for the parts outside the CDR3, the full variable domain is GAGVSQTPSNKVTEKGKYVELRCDPISGHTALYWYRQSLGQGPEFLIYFQGTGAADDSGLPNDRFFAVRPEGSVSTLKIQRTERGDSAVYLCASSPGQGAVGYTFGSGTRLTVV.

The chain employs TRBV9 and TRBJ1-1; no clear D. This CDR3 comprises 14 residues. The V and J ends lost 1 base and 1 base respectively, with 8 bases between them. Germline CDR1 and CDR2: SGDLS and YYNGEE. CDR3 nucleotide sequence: TGTGCCAGCAGCGTATCTCCAGGGAACACTGAAGCTTTCTTT. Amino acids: CASSVSPGNTEAFF.

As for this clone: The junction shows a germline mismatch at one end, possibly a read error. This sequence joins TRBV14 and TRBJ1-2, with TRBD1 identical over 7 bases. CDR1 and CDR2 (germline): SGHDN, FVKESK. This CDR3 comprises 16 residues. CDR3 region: CASRQGTGTDLYGYTF. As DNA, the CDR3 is TGTGCCAGCAGGCAAGGAACCGGGACAGACCTATATGGCTACACCTTC.

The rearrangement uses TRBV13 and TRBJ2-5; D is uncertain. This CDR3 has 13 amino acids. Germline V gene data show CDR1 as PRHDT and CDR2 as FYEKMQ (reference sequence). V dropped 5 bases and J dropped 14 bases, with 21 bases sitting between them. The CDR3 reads CASSPPHVPATYF. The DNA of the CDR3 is TGTGCCAGCAGCCCCCCCCACGTCCCCGCGACCTACTTC.

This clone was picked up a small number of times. The CDR3 loop is CASSSLGSSYEQYF. The CDR3 DNA sequence: TGCGCCAGCAGCTCACTTGGGAGTTCCTACGAGCAGTACTTC. The chain combines TRBV5-1 with TRBJ2-7; D is perhaps TRBD2 (5 bases). V dropped 3 bases and J dropped 1 base, with 11 bases sitting between them. Germline assignment: CDR1 SGHRS and CDR2 YFSETQ. There are 14 residues in the CDR3.

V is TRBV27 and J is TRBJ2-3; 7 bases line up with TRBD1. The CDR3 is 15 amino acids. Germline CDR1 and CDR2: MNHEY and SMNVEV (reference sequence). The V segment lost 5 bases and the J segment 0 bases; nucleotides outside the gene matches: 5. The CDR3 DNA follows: TGTGCCAGCAGTCGTGCCAGGGGGAGCACAGATACGCAGTATTTT. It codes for CASSRARGSTDTQYF.

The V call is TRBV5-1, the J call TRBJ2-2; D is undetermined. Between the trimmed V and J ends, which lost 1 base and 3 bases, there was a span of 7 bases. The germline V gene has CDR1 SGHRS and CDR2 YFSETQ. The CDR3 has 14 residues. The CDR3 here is CASSLSPDTGELFF. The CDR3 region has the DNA TGCGCCAGCAGCTTGAGTCCCGACACCGGGGAGCTGTTTTTT.

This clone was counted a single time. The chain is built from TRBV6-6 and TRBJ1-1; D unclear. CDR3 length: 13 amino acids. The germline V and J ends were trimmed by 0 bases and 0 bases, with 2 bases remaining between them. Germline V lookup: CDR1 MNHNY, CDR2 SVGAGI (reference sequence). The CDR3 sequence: CASSYSVNTEAFF. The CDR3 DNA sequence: TGTGCCAGCAGTTACTCAGTGAACACTGAAGCTTTCTTT.

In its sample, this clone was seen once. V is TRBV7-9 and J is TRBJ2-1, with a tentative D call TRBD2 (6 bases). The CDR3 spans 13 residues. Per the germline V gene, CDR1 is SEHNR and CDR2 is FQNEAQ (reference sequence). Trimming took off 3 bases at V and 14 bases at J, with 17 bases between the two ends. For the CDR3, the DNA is TGTGCCAGCAGCTTGCTCGGGGGACTTGGGAAGTTCTTC. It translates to CASSLLGGLGKFF.

The CDR3 DNA is TGTGCCACCGCCCTCAGGGGAAACTATGGCTACACCTTC. Amino acid sequence: CATALRGNYGYTF. The chain links TRBV28 to TRBJ1-2; perhaps TRBD1 as D (6 bases). The V and J ends lost 10 bases and 2 bases respectively, with 14 bases between them. This CDR3 comprises 13 residues. Germline CDR1 is MDHEN and CDR2 is SYDVKM.

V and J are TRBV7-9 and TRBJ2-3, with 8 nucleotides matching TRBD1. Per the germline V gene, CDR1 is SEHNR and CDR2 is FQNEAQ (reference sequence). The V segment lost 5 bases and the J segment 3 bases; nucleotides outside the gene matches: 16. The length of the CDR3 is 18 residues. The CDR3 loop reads CASSQRDRGSVPTDTQYF. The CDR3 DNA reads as TGTGCCAGCAGCCAGAGAGACAGGGGATCAGTACCTACAGATACGCAGTATTTT.